This T cell receptor (beta chain) was identified during a study of blood T cell repertoires in COVID-19. For the study at large: Sites in the United States, Italy and Spain provided acute and convalescent COVID-19 samples. PBMCs, B-cell-depleted T cells, or T cells were the source of the cDNA or gDNA that made up the material.

As originally analysed: Researchers report that nucleated cell counts were estimated from reference gene primer amplification. Assay used: immunoSEQ multiplex PCR; TCRdb lists only in-frame clones, some missing. Clonal size and the V and J genes are those of that table, whereas D and trimming came from the DNA. The sample shows about 85,000 clones, roughly 89% of them seen only once. Trimming removed 0 bases at V and 3 bases at J, with 6 bases between. Germline V gives CDR1 MNHEY, CDR2 SVGEGT. The CDR3 length is 13 residues. The receptor comes from a man aged 50 to 60 with acute or convalescent COVID-19. Sequencing was performed on peripheral blood. The chain has TRBV6-2 or TRBV6-3 and TRBJ2-7; D is unresolved. CDR3 sequence reads: CASSYSPLYEQYV. CDR3 in DNA: TGTGCCAGCAGTTACTCCCCACTCTACGAGCAGTACGTC.